Below are 11 T cell receptor beta chains sequenced from a single sample in a study of cytomegalovirus exposure and HLA in healthy donors. PCR was performed using 60 Vbeta and 13 Jbeta primers. Assay used: immunoSEQ multiplex PCR; TCRdb lists only in-frame clones, some missing. The data show approximately 110,000 clones, with roughly 78% seen just once and about 3.1% held by the top ten. The sequenced sample was PBMCs. The receptors were sampled from a middle-aged woman in good health and CMV-seronegative.

The chain is built from TRBV30 and TRBJ2-3; 7 bases agree with TRBD2. The CDR3 runs to 13 residues. The V gene end was trimmed by 1 base and the J gene end by 3 bases; junction bases not matched to a gene: 1. Germline V lookup: CDR1 GTSNPN, CDR2 SVGIG (reference sequence). CDR3 region: CAWSDGRTDTQYF. DNA of the CDR3: TGTGCCTGGAGTGACGGGAGGACAGATACGCAGTATTTT.

This sequence joins TRBV4-3 and TRBJ2-1, with 10 bases fitting TRBD1. The CDR3 covers 19 residues. The V and J ends lost 0 bases and 3 bases, in that order; junction bases with no gene match: 11. Germline values: CDR1 LGHNA, CDR2 YSLEER. The CDR3 protein is CASSQDLTRRDRGYNEQFF. The CDR3 nucleotides read TGCGCCAGCAGCCAAGATTTAACGCGACGGGACAGGGGCTACAATGAGCAGTTCTTC.

This clone occurred a few times. This chain uses TRBV27 with TRBJ2-1; D unresolved. Germline V gives CDR1 MNHEY, CDR2 SMNVEV (reference sequence). The V end lost 5 bases, the J end lost 2 bases, and 13 bases lay between the germline ends. CDR3 length: 15 amino acids. The CDR3 sequence: CASSQTLRAYNEQFF. The DNA for the CDR3 is TGTGCCAGCAGTCAAACCCTCCGGGCCTACAATGAGCAGTTCTTC.

This clone was picked up a small number of times. The chain links TRBV6-1 to TRBJ2-3; the match to TRBD2 covers 12 bases. J was trimmed by 3 bases and V by 3 bases; bases with no gene match: 7. The CDR3 has 17 amino acids. Germline CDR1 and CDR2: MNHNS and SASEGT. DNA of the CDR3: TGTGCCAGCAGTGATGATGGGGGGACTAGCGGGACAGATACGCAGTATTTT. This sequence encodes CASSDDGGTSGTDTQYF.

J is TRBJ2-7 and V is TRBV30; possibly TRBD2 for D (6 bases). The V end lost 2 bases, the J end lost 2 bases, and 22 bases lay between the germline ends. This CDR3 contains 17 residues. Germline assignment: CDR1 GTSNPN and CDR2 SVGIG (reference sequence). In nucleotides, the CDR3 is TGTGCCTGGAGTTACCGGGAGCTCAGGGTCCATACCTACGAGCAGTACTTC. Translated: CAWSYRELRVHTYEQYF.

The J gene is TRBJ2-7, the V gene TRBV11-2; D gene unclear. The CDR3 is 14 amino acids. The germline CDR1 and CDR2 sequences are SGHAT and FQNNGV. With 5 bases removed from V and 3 bases from J, the gap between germline ends came to 14 bases. The CDR3, as DNA: TGTGCCAGCAGCGCCGACCGACTGGGCTACGAGCAGTACTTC. It encodes CASSADRLGYEQYF.

A note on this clone: One end of the junction is discordant with germline, which a read error may explain. The V call is TRBV7-9, the J call TRBJ2-3; a weak D match, TRBD2 (5 bases). The CDR3 is 16 amino acids. Germline V lookup: CDR1 SEHNR, CDR2 FQNEAQ (reference sequence). CDR3 sequence: CSSSLGSSASTDTQYF. The DNA of the CDR3 is TGTTCCAGCAGCTTAGGTAGTAGCGCCTCCACAGATACGCAGTATTTT.

V and J are TRBV19 and TRBJ1-5; D call uncertain. The CDR3 runs 12 residues. The ends were cut back, 4 bases at V and 3 bases at J, with 4 bases in the middle. Germline V gene sequence: CDR1 LNHDA, CDR2 SQIVND (reference sequence). CDR3 residues: CASSTYNQPQHF. The CDR3 nucleotides are TGTGCCAGTAGTACGTACAATCAGCCCCAGCATTTT.

The rearrangement joins TRBV27 to TRBJ1-5; 7 bases line up with TRBD1. The CDR3 consists of 18 residues. The junction had 9 bases not matched to a gene; V was cut back by 1 base and J by 0 bases. CDR1 MNHEY and CDR2 SMNVEV come from the germline V gene (reference sequence). CDR3 nucleotide sequence: TGTGCCAGCAGTTTATTTCGGGACAGAATGAATAGCAATCAGCCCCAGCATTTT. This encodes CASSLFRDRMNSNQPQHF.

The V gene is TRBV6-6, the J gene TRBJ1-1; D is unresolved. Germline loops: CDR1 MNHNY, CDR2 SVGAGI (reference sequence). There are 14 residues in the CDR3. V was pared by 1 base and J by 5 bases, with 11 bases between. CDR3 DNA sequence: TGTGCCAGCAGTTACTTGGGGTCGGGGACTGAAGCTTTCTTT. This gives the protein CASSYLGSGTEAFF.

V usage is TRBV4-3 and J usage is TRBJ1-2; D gene ambiguous. The CDR3 loop spans 17 amino acids. With 0 bases removed from V and 0 bases from J, the gap between germline ends came to 14 bases. CDR1 and CDR2 (germline): LGHNA, YSLEER. CDR3 region: CASSQEGSREPNYGYTF. The CDR3 nucleotides are TGCGCCAGCAGCCAAGAAGGATCCCGGGAACCTAACTATGGCTACACCTTC.